This TCR beta chain stems from a study of spatial heterogeneity in lung cancer. Unique molecular identifiers tagged every individual TCR cDNA molecule. TCRdb re-called the 5' RACE reads with MiXCR, one entry per CDR3 protein. The sample records about 14,000 distinct CDR3 sequences, about 5.1% being singletons. This clonotype has ten or more counts. The library was built for alpha chains, so this beta chain is an off-target read and its size means little. Germline V gives CDR1 DFQATT, CDR2 SNEGSKA (reference sequence). V was clipped by 3 bases and J by 0 bases, with 8 bases between them. This CDR3 has 13 residues. Stated time point: sample taken at primary tumor resection. No cell sorting; template was whole RNA from tumor, lung tissue or PBMC.

V and J are TRBV20-1 and TRBJ1-1; D is ambiguous. The sequencing here drew on lung tumor tissue, taken at surgery. This TCR was sampled from a human donor with early-stage non-small cell lung cancer. For the CDR3, the DNA is TGCAGTGCTAGCCAGACTGTGAACACTGAAGCTTTCTTT. This encodes CSASQTVNTEAFF.